The clone carrying this TCR beta chain was counted at least ten times. This sample was taken from a study of Graves' ophthalmopathy and Graves' hyperthyroidism. The germline CDR1 and CDR2 sequences are SGHTA and FQGNSA. This CDR3 spans 15 amino acids. With 5 bases removed from V and 1 base from J, the gap between germline ends came to 12 bases. What supplied the PBMCs was 10 ml of fresh peripheral blood. RNA transcripts yielded amplified TCR beta CDR3 regions. Second-round multiplex PCR came after first-round RT-PCR with HTBI primers. TCRdb reprocessed the multiplex PCR reads via MiXCR and lists one record per CDR3 protein. This table has approximately 210,000 distinct CDR3 sequences, under 25% appearing once.

The sequenced material came from peripheral blood. V gene TRBV7-2 combines with J gene TRBJ2-4, with D maybe TRBD1 (6 bases). This receptor was taken from a woman between 50 and 59 years old with Graves' ophthalmopathy. CDR3 DNA sequence: TGTGCCAGCAGCCAAGGGGGTAACGCCAAAAACATTCAGTACTTC. Translated: CASSQGGNAKNIQYF.